Below, 24 T cell receptor beta chains from the same sample are listed, as sequenced in a study of vaccination and CD4 T cells after COVID-19 (dated by TCRdb to about 2022). What this sample's treatment or condition label stands for: roughly 11-day PBMC culture with coronavirus spike peptide pools or control peptides (ViraFEST assay). These receptors have no known antigen. Library preparation was by PCR. The reads were generated on an Illumina iSeq 100. At the Johns Hopkins FTIC core, DNA from the cultured CD4+ T cells underwent TCR sequencing with the Oncomine TCR Beta short-read assay. Through fastp at Q25 and MiXCR, TCRdb rebuilt clones from the public reads, retaining in-frame beta chains. Rows merge per CDR3 protein into single entries with the most common DNA and genes. This sample is represented by 20,000 or so distinct CDR3 sequences; about 44% of them were singletons. The ten largest clones add up to 9% of the sample.

The specimen was CD4+ T cells from blood, cultured in vitro, collected after SARS-CoV-2 vaccination. The origin of the receptors is a human donor who had recovered from COVID-19.

J is TRBJ1-2 and V is TRBV7-9, with a possible D match to TRBD1 (5 bases). CDR3 length: 12 residues. CDR1 and CDR2 (germline): SEHNR, FQNEAQ (reference sequence). V was pared by 7 bases and J by 5 bases, with 11 bases between. CDR3 sequence: CASTVTGYGYTF. In DNA, the CDR3 is TGTGCCAGCACCGTAACAGGTTATGGCTACACCTTC.

The chain couples TRBV27 to TRBJ2-5; D is tentatively TRBD1 or TRBD2 (6 bases each). V lost 6 bases and J 9 bases, leaving 14 bases between the germline ends. Germline loops: CDR1 MNHEY, CDR2 SMNVEV (reference sequence). CDR3 length: 12 residues. The CDR3 bases are TGTGCCAGCAGGGGGGGCTTTGAGGCCCAGTACTTC. Its protein product is CASRGGFEAQYF.

This clonotype was counted a single time. The chain carries TRBV3-1 and TRBJ1-1; 7 bases map to TRBD1. Per the germline V gene, CDR1 is LGHDT and CDR2 is YNNKEL (reference sequence). CDR3 length: 17 amino acids. V dropped 0 bases and J dropped 3; count of bases not matched to a gene: 10. CDR3 amino acids: CASSQDPNRGAYTEAFF. Here the CDR3 DNA reads TGTGCCAGCAGCCAAGATCCTAACAGGGGTGCGTACACTGAAGCTTTCTTT.

This chain uses TRBV3-1 with TRBJ2-1; 11 bases align to TRBD2. V lost 1 base to trimming and J lost 6 bases; unmatched junction nucleotides: 2. The CDR3 contains 15 residues. The germline CDR1 and CDR2 sequences are LGHDT and YNNKEL (reference sequence). This chain's CDR3 is CASSQVSGGGNEQFF. Written as DNA, the CDR3 is TGTGCCAGCAGCCAAGTTAGCGGGGGGGGCAATGAGCAGTTCTTC.

The rearrangement links TRBV20-1 to TRBJ2-5; 9 positions match TRBD2. V was clipped by 4 bases and J by 4 bases; unmatched bases: 10. The CDR3 consists of 15 residues. Germline V lookup: CDR1 DFQATT, CDR2 SNEGSKA (reference sequence). DNA for the CDR3: TGCAGTGCTACGCTGGGACTAGCTTTGAGAGAGACCCAGTACTTC. As protein: CSATLGLALRETQYF.

This clonotype was seen a few times. The gene calls are TRBV11-3 and TRBJ2-5, with 11 bases identical to TRBD2. The length of the CDR3 is 17 residues. The trim removed 5 bases at V and 0 bases at J, leaving 8 bases unmatched. CDR1 and CDR2 from the germline V gene are SGHNT and YENEEA. CDR3 loop: CASSPGTSGLHQETQYF. DNA for the CDR3: TGTGCCAGCAGCCCCGGGACTAGCGGATTACACCAAGAGACCCAGTACTTC.

This clonotype was detected a few times. CDR3 nucleotide sequence: TGTGCCAGCAGGATGGCGACAGGACAAATGAACACTGAAGCTTTCTTT. It encodes CASRMATGQMNTEAFF. This sequence joins TRBV2 and TRBJ1-1; D possibly corresponds to TRBD1 (6 bases). In germline, CDR1 is SNHLY, CDR2 FYNNEI. The CDR3 is 16 residues long. V was trimmed by 6 bases and J by 0 bases, leaving 17 bases between them. Using reference TRBV2 and TRBJ1-1 for the parts outside the CDR3, the full variable domain is EPEVTQTPSHQVTQMGQEVILRCVPISNHLYFYWYRQILGQKVEFLVSFYNNEISEKSEIFDDQFSVERPDGSNFTLKIRSTKLEDSAMYFCASRMATGQMNTEAFFGQGTRLTVV.

The table lists this clonotype with a few counts. The chain couples TRBV21-1 to TRBJ1-2; the D call TRBD1 from the table was never checked on the DNA. TRBV21-1 is flagged as a pseudogene. The CDR3 has 13 residues. The CDR3 sequence: CASSKGGTAGYTF. CDR3 nucleotide sequence: TGTGCCAGCAGCAAAGGGGGGACCGCCGGCTACACCTTC.

The chain is built from TRBV4-3 and TRBJ1-6; D ambiguous. This CDR3 region has 14 residues. Germline CDR1 LGHNA, CDR2 YSLEER. Trimming took 1 base from V and 10 from J, leaving 11 bases between them. This CDR3 is CASSQALRNSPLHF. The DNA of the CDR3 is TGCGCCAGCAGCCAAGCGCTAAGGAACTCACCCCTCCACTTT.

This clonotype was detected only a few times. The chain has TRBV27 and TRBJ1-5, with D perhaps TRBD1 (5 bases). The CDR3 runs to 16 residues. Germline lookup yields CDR1 MNHEY and CDR2 SMNVEV (reference sequence). V gave up 7 bases and J gave up 8 bases, with 24 bases separating them. CDR3 residues: CASTAMGPRGLKPQHF. Here the CDR3 DNA reads TGTGCCAGCACCGCTATGGGACCGCGAGGGTTAAAGCCCCAGCATTTT.

The rearrangement links TRBV2 to TRBJ2-2; 7 nucleotides line up with TRBD1. CDR1 and CDR2 from the germline V gene are SNHLY and FYNNEI. V lost 3 bases and J lost 3; bases outside the gene matches: 4. The CDR3 is 15 residues long. CDR3 sequence (DNA): TGTGCCAGCAGTGATTTGGGACAGCACACCGGGGAGCTGTTTTTT. Its protein product is CASSDLGQHTGELFF.

This clonotype was found a few times. The V call is TRBV27, the J call TRBJ2-7, with a tentative D call TRBD2 (5 bases). V gave up 0 bases and J gave up 0 bases, with 12 bases separating them. The CDR3 has 16 amino acids. Looked up from germline, CDR1 is MNHEY and CDR2 is SMNVEV (reference sequence). CDR3 bases: TGTGCCAGCAGTTTATCGCTAGCTAGCAGCTCCTACGAGCAGTACTTC. Protein sequence: CASSLSLASSSYEQYF.

About this clonotype: One junction end disagrees with the germline gene, perhaps due to a read error. This chain joins TRBV6-2 or TRBV6-3 and TRBJ1-2, with 8 positions matching TRBD1. Germline-derived CDR1 and CDR2 are MNHEY and SVGEGT. This CDR3 region has 12 residues. CDR3 in DNA: TGTGCCAGCAGTGCGAGACAGGGGTCGAACGAATTC. As protein: CASSARQGSNEF.

This chain uses TRBV12-1 with TRBJ2-5; the table's D call, TRBD2, was not checked against the DNA. TRBV12-1 counts as a pseudogene. The CDR3 spans 17 residues. CDR3: CASSFVRPSGGSETQYF. In nucleotides, the CDR3 is TGTGCCAGCAGCTTTGTGCGTCCTAGCGGGGGGTCAGAGACCCAGTACTTC.

Note on this clonotype: Germline is not matched at one junction end, which may reflect a read error. V is TRBV27 and J is TRBJ2-6, with TRBD1 as a possible D gene (5 bases). Germline lookup yields CDR1 MNHEY and CDR2 SMNVEV (reference sequence). CDR3 length: 13 amino acids. DNA for the CDR3: TGTGCCAGCAGTTTGGCTGGGGCCAACATCCTGACTTTC. Amino acid sequence: CASSLAGANILTF.

This clonotype was observed a handful of times. The genes are TRBV5-1 and TRBJ1-1; a weak D match, TRBD1 (5 bases). The germline V and J ends were trimmed by 4 bases and 4 bases, with 17 bases remaining between them. The CDR3 length is 15 residues. Germline CDR1 is SGHRS and CDR2 is YFSETQ. The CDR3 bases are TGCGCCAGCAGCGCACAGGAAGGTCGGAGCACTGAAGCTTTCTTT. Amino acid sequence: CASSAQEGRSTEAFF.

The chain employs TRBV6-1 and TRBJ1-2; D remains ambiguous. The CDR3 contains 15 residues. Germline CDR1 reads MNHNS; CDR2 reads SASEGT. V was shortened by 6 bases and J by 0 bases, with 14 bases between the two germline ends. The CDR3 loop is CASRVIGLANYGYTF. In DNA, the CDR3 is TGTGCCAGCAGAGTAATCGGGTTAGCTAACTATGGCTACACCTTC.

Only a few counts were recorded for this clonotype. V gene TRBV6-1 combines with J gene TRBJ1-2, with 9 bases aligning to TRBD1. J gave up 4 bases and V 6 bases, and 9 bases lay outside the gene matches. CDR3 length equals 15 residues. Germline loops: CDR1 MNHNS, CDR2 SASEGT. CDR3 sequence (DNA): TGTGCCAGCAGCCTACAGGACAGGGGAGGCTATGGCTACACCTTC. The encoded protein is CASSLQDRGGYGYTF.

The genes are TRBV5-4 and TRBJ2-2; weak D call: TRBD2 (6 bases). V lost 3 bases and J 3 bases, leaving 18 bases between the germline ends. This CDR3 has 17 amino acids. The germline CDR1 and CDR2 sequences are SGHNT and YYREEE (reference sequence). The CDR3 region has the DNA TGTGCCAGCAGCTCCCCGTCGGGAGTATACGACACCGGGGAGCTGTTTTTT. It translates to CASSSPSGVYDTGELFF. Full variable domain (remainder filled in from reference TRBV5-4 and TRBJ2-2): ETGVTQSPTHLIKTRGQQVTLRCSSQSGHNTVSWYQQALGQGPQFIFQYYREEENGRGNFPPRFSGLQFPNYSSELNVNALELDDSALYLCASSSPSGVYDTGELFFGEGSRLTVL.

This clonotype was recorded once. The genes are TRBV12-3 or TRBV12-4 and TRBJ1-1, with D possibly matching TRBD1 (5 bases). The CDR3 is 14 residues long. The V end lost 3 bases, the J end lost 0 bases, and 8 bases lay between the germline ends. The CDR3 DNA follows: TGTGCCAGCAGTTTCGGGGGAATGAACACTGAAGCTTTCTTT. Protein: CASSFGGMNTEAFF.

V is TRBV20-1 and J is TRBJ2-3; 12 bases line up with TRBD2. Germline V lookup: CDR1 DFQATT, CDR2 SNEGSKA (reference sequence). With V trimmed by 7 bases and J by 1 base, 3 bases remained unmatched. This CDR3 is 14 amino acids long. In nucleotides, the CDR3 is TGCAGTGTTTGGACTAGCGGGGGCACAGATACGCAGTATTTT. Encoded protein: CSVWTSGGTDTQYF.

This clonotype appeared a few times. The V call is TRBV7-8, the J call TRBJ1-1; D might be TRBD1 (6 bases). V lost 2 bases to trimming and J lost 1 base, with 8 bases between them. Germline-derived CDR1 and CDR2 are SGHVS and FQNEAQ. This CDR3 region has 14 residues. The CDR3 sequence is CASSLTGKNTEAFF. For the CDR3, the DNA is TGTGCCAGCAGCTTAACAGGGAAGAACACTGAAGCTTTCTTT.

The table lists this clonotype with a few counts. J is TRBJ1-5 and V is TRBV28; D uncertain. Trimming stripped 5 bases from V and 4 bases from J, with 3 bases between. The CDR3 length is 11 residues. Germline V gene lookup returns CDR1 MDHEN and CDR2 SYDVKM. For the CDR3, the DNA is TGTGCCAGCAGTGAAAATCAGCCCCAGCATTTT. Translated: CASSENQPQHF.

The chain employs TRBV2 and TRBJ2-1; D ambiguous. V lost 7 bases and J 7 bases, leaving 17 bases between the germline ends. The CDR3 is 14 amino acids. Germline loops: CDR1 SNHLY, CDR2 FYNNEI. CDR3 loop: CASKTDRALNEQFF. The CDR3 DNA reads as TGTGCCAGCAAGACCGACCGGGCCCTGAATGAGCAGTTCTTC.